The source of this TCR beta chain is a study of shared clonotypes between healthy human individuals. Method: immunoSEQ multiplex PCR; TCRdb's copy keeps in-frame clones and lacks some. The table lists around 450,000 clones, roughly 83% of them singletons. The germline V gene has CDR1 SGHAT and CDR2 FQNNGV. V lost 4 bases and J lost 3; bases outside the gene matches: 3. The CDR3 has 13 amino acids. The source material was PBMCs. This clonotype was obtained from a woman between 35 and 50 years old in good health. Some clones in this sample may be carry-over from other donors' samples. The rearrangement joins TRBV11-2 to TRBJ2-7; the match to TRBD2 covers 7 bases. The CDR3 region is CASSWGGHYEQYF. In DNA, the CDR3 is TGTGCCAGCAGCTGGGGGGGTCACTACGAGCAGTACTTC.